This T cell receptor (beta chain) was sequenced in a study of cytomegalovirus exposure and HLA in healthy donors. Deletions cut 2 bases from V and 0 bases from J, with 10 bases between. Germline CDR1 reads MNHNS; CDR2 reads SASEGT. This CDR3 comprises 15 residues. Study-wide findings and caveats: With high specificity and sensitivity, the classifier reportedly diagnosed cytomegalovirus status.

The donors were part of the validation cohort, which consisted of approximately 110 subjects and was separate from the first cohort of 670 or so subjects. Assay used: immunoSEQ multiplex PCR; TCRdb lists only in-frame clones, some missing. In the table there are 250,000 to 350,000 clones, approximately 90% of which are singletons. A remark on this clone: Antigen unknown.

Material for sequencing was PBMCs. The chain employs TRBV6-1 and TRBJ2-5, with D perhaps given as TRBD1 or TRBD2 (5 bases each). This receptor was obtained from a woman in her thirties in good health and CMV-seropositive. This CDR3 reads CASSEWGNHQETQYF. CDR3 DNA: TGTGCCAGCAGTGAATGGGGGAACCACCAAGAGACCCAGTACTTC.